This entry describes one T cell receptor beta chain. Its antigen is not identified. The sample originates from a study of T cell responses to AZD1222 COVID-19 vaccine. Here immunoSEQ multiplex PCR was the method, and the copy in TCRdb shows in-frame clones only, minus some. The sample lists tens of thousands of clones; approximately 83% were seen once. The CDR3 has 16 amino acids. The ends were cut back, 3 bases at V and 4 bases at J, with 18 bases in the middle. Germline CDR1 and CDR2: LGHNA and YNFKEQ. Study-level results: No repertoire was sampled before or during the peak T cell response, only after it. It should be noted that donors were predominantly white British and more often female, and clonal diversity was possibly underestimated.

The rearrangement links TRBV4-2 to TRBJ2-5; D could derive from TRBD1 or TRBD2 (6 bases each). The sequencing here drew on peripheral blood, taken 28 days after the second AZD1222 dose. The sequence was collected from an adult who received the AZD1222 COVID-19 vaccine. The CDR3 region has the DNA TGTGCCAGCAGCCATTACGGGACGGAGGGGGGAGAGACCCAGTACTTC. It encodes CASSHYGTEGGETQYF.